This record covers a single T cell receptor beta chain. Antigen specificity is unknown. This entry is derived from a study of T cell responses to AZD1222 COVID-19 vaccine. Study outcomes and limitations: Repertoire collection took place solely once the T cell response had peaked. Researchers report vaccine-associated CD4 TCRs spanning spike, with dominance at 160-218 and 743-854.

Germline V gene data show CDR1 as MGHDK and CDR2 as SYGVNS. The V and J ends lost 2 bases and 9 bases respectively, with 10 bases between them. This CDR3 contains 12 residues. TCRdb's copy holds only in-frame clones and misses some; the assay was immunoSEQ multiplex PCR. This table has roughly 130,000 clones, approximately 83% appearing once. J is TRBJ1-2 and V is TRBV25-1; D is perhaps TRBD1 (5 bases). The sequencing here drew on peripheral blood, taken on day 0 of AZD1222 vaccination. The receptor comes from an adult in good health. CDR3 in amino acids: CASSEQGTSYTF. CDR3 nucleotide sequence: TGTGCCAGCAGTGAACAGGGAACGAGCTACACCTTC.